Presented here are 25 T cell receptor beta chains from one specimen sequenced in a study of cytomegalovirus exposure and HLA in healthy donors. PCR amplification relied on 60 Vbeta primers (plus 13 Jbeta primers). Assay: immunoSEQ multiplex PCR; the TCRdb copy retains only in-frame clones and omits some. Counted here are 150,000 or so clones, roughly 77% occurring once; the ten biggest clones make up 7.7%. The source material was PBMCs. These receptors were obtained from a man aged 25 to 40 in good health and CMV-seropositive.

The genes are TRBV28 and TRBJ2-7; 10 positions match TRBD1. There are 16 residues in the CDR3. With V trimmed by 5 bases and J by 2 bases, 9 bases remained unmatched. The germline V gene encodes CDR1 MDHEN and CDR2 SYDVKM. The CDR3 DNA reads as TGTGCCAGCAGTGGTCCCGGGACAGGGGATCCCTACGAGCAGTACTTC. It translates to CASSGPGTGDPYEQYF.

Only a few counts were recorded for this clone. The chain couples TRBV19 to TRBJ1-1, with 9 bases matching TRBD1. Germline V gives CDR1 LNHDA, CDR2 SQIVND (reference sequence). This CDR3 comprises 14 residues. V lost 4 bases and J lost 7; bases outside the gene matches: 7. The chain's CDR3 is CASSTHRGQDEAFF. CDR3 DNA: TGTGCCAGTAGTACGCACAGGGGGCAGGATGAAGCTTTCTTT.

The rearrangement links TRBV27 to TRBJ1-1, with 12 bases aligning to TRBD1. This CDR3 has 15 amino acids. V lost 5 bases and J lost 3; bases outside the gene matches: 4. Germline CDR1 reads MNHEY; CDR2 reads SMNVEV (reference sequence). The CDR3 is CASSLRDRGHTEAFF. The CDR3 nucleotides read TGTGCCAGCAGTCTCCGGGACAGGGGGCACACTGAAGCTTTCTTT.

The V and J genes are TRBV6-9 and TRBJ1-1, with a weak D call TRBD1 (6 bases). Looked up from germline, CDR1 is MNHGY and CDR2 is SVAAGI. V was shortened by 5 bases and J by 3 bases, with 22 bases between the two germline ends. The CDR3 sequence is 17 residues long. As DNA, the CDR3 is TGTGCCAGCAGTGAGTCCATGGGACACTCTGTCGACACTGAAGCTTTCTTT. Amino acids: CASSESMGHSVDTEAFF.

This chain links TRBV20-1 with TRBJ2-1, with D possibly TRBD1 on 5 matching bases. The V and J ends lost 5 bases and 5 bases respectively, with 7 bases between them. The CDR3 sequence is 11 residues long. CDR1 is DFQATT and CDR2 is SNEGSKA in the germline V gene (reference sequence). CDR3 residues: CSADSDNEQFF. The DNA of the CDR3 is TGCAGTGCTGACAGCGACAATGAGCAGTTCTTC.

V gene TRBV5-1 combines with J gene TRBJ1-3, with TRBD1 identical over 7 bases. The CDR3 spans 15 residues. CDR1 is SGHRS and CDR2 is YFSETQ in the germline V gene. The junction had 8 bases not matched to a gene; V was cut back by 0 bases and J by 8 bases. The CDR3 DNA reads TGCGCCAGCAGCTTGGTAGGAACAGGGGTGGACACCATATATTTT. Translating it yields CASSLVGTGVDTIYF.

The V and J genes are TRBV5-1 and TRBJ2-5; D may be TRBD1 (6 bases). The J call may be in error: the DNA end matches TRBJ2-7 better. CDR1 and CDR2 from the germline V gene are SGHRS and YFSETQ. CDR3 length: 15 residues. The CDR3 DNA follows: TGCGCCAGCAGCTTGGGACAGGTGAGCTCCTACGAGCAGTACTTC. Translation gives CASSLGQVSSYEQYF.

The chain employs TRBV7-6 and TRBJ1-4, with D possibly TRBD1 on 5 matching bases. Trimming took off 3 bases at V and 8 bases at J, with 16 bases between the two ends. Germline lookup yields CDR1 SGHVS and CDR2 FNYEAQ. The CDR3 is 15 residues long. CDR3 DNA: TGTGCCAGCAGCTTCCTAAACACTGGGGGGGAAAAACTGTTTTTT. Encoded protein: CASSFLNTGGEKLFF.

The J gene is TRBJ2-7, the V gene TRBV9; TRBD2 aligns across 7 bases. J gave up 7 bases and V 0 bases, and 1 base lay outside the gene matches. Germline V gene data show CDR1 as SGDLS and CDR2 as YYNGEE. The CDR3 consists of 12 residues. The CDR3 spells CASSVGGGEQYF. CDR3 nucleotides: TGTGCCAGCAGCGTAGGGGGAGGGGAGCAGTACTTC.

This clone has just one count. The rearrangement links TRBV5-1 to TRBJ2-7; 11 bases fit TRBD2. Germline CDR1 reads SGHRS; CDR2 reads YFSETQ. This CDR3 has 16 amino acids. The trim removed 0 bases at V and 0 bases at J, leaving 2 bases unmatched. The DNA for the CDR3 is TGCGCCAGCAGCTTGGGACTAGCGGGGAGCTCCTACGAGCAGTACTTC. Its translation is CASSLGLAGSSYEQYF.

V and J are TRBV28 and TRBJ2-7; 7 positions agree with TRBD1. The ends lost 6 bases at V and 5 bases at J; junction bases unmatched: 4. Germline assignment: CDR1 MDHEN and CDR2 SYDVKM. The CDR3 loop spans 12 amino acids. The CDR3 here is CASRSQGDEQYF. In nucleotides, the CDR3 is TGTGCCAGCAGGAGCCAGGGGGACGAGCAGTACTTC.

V is TRBV15 and J is TRBJ2-2; 7 nucleotides agree with TRBD2. The J segment lost 2 bases and the V segment lost 1 base, leaving 1 base of the junction unmatched. The CDR3 is made up of 15 amino acids. CDR1 and CDR2 (germline): LNHNV, YYDKDF (reference sequence). CDR3 residues: CATSRGGLNTGELFF. The CDR3 DNA sequence: TGTGCCACCAGCAGAGGGGGACTAAACACCGGGGAGCTGTTTTTT.

With respect to this clone: A junction end diverges from the germline sequence, so it may reflect a read error. The V gene is TRBV7-7, the J gene TRBJ2-5; 9 nucleotides line up with TRBD2. The CDR3 spans 17 residues. Germline CDR1 and CDR2: SSHAT and FNYEAQ (reference sequence). The CDR3 coding sequence is TGTGCTAGCAGCCCCTCGAGGGGGGCGGGAGGGCCGGAGACCCAGTACTTC. It is translated as CASSPSRGAGGPETQYF.

This clone has just a few counts. The rearrangement uses TRBV10-3 and TRBJ2-3, with TRBD2 as a possible D gene (6 bases). Per the germline V gene, CDR1 is ENHRY and CDR2 is SYGVKD. V gave up 6 bases and J gave up 0 bases, with 13 bases separating them. The CDR3 contains 15 residues. Written as DNA, the CDR3 is TGTGCCATCAGCCCCGGGAGAACTAGCACAGATACGCAGTATTTT. It codes for CAISPGRTSTDTQYF.

The chain couples TRBV2 to TRBJ1-3; D ambiguous. The length of the CDR3 is 14 residues. V was cut by 6 bases and J by 2 bases, with 11 bases left in between. Germline-derived CDR1 and CDR2 are SNHLY and FYNNEI. The DNA of the CDR3 is TGTGCCAGCAGGATGGGAGGCCCTGGAAACACCATATATTTT. Protein: CASRMGGPGNTIYF.

The genes are TRBV7-6 and TRBJ2-7; maybe TRBD1 (6 bases). This CDR3 is 13 amino acids long. Per the germline V gene, CDR1 is SGHVS and CDR2 is FNYEAQ. Trimming left V 5 bases short and J 6 bases short, with 14 bases between. The CDR3 DNA reads as TGTGCCAGCAGCGCGATACAGGGTTTCGAGCAGTACTTC. The encoded protein is CASSAIQGFEQYF.

The J gene is TRBJ2-3, the V gene TRBV7-2; 7 positions match TRBD2. The CDR3 length is 16 residues. The V segment lost 1 base and the J segment 2 bases; nucleotides outside the gene matches: 6. Germline V gene lookup returns CDR1 SGHTA and CDR2 FQGNSA. This CDR3 is CASSLGLGGTTDTQYF. The CDR3 DNA reads TGTGCCAGCAGCTTAGGTCTCGGGGGGACCACAGATACGCAGTATTTT.

Only a few counts were recorded for this clone. The chain uses TRBV12-2 and TRBJ1-5; no DNA check was done on the table's D call, TRBD1. TRBV12-2 is assigned pseudogene status. This CDR3 region has 16 residues. The CDR3 here is CASRTGQPNSNQPQHF. The CDR3 nucleotides read TGTGCAAGTCGCACGGGACAGCCGAATAGCAATCAGCCCCAGCATTTT.

The chain carries TRBV7-9 and TRBJ1-2, with 9 positions matching TRBD1. This CDR3 region has 14 residues. Germline values: CDR1 SEHNR, CDR2 FQNEAQ (reference sequence). Germline trimming cut 5 bases from V and 4 bases from J; bases unmatched to any gene: 5. CDR3: CASSLGQGPYGYTF. The CDR3 DNA sequence: TGTGCCAGCAGCCTGGGACAGGGACCCTATGGCTACACCTTC.

The chain has TRBV10-3 and TRBJ1-5; possibly TRBD1 for D (6 bases). This CDR3 contains 13 residues. V gave up 5 bases and J gave up 7 bases, with 12 bases separating them. Germline V lookup: CDR1 ENHRY, CDR2 SYGVKD. CDR3 sequence reads: CAISNREGQPQHF. The CDR3 DNA sequence: TGTGCCATCAGTAACAGGGAAGGACAGCCCCAGCATTTT.

V and J are TRBV18 and TRBJ2-1; 9 bases agree with TRBD2. After removal of 2 bases from V and 3 bases from J, the junction contained 8 bases not matched to a gene. The CDR3 is 17 amino acids. Germline CDR1 and CDR2: KGHSH and LQKENI. CDR3 DNA: TGTGCCAGCTCACCAACTATGGCAGCGGGAGGCTACAATGAGCAGTTCTTC. Residues: CASSPTMAAGGYNEQFF.

A single count supports this clone. The chain uses TRBV29-1 and TRBJ2-7, with 7 positions matching TRBD1. Trimming removed 6 bases from V and 1 base from J; junction bases left unmatched: 3. Germline CDR1 and CDR2: SQVTM and ANQGSEA. The length of the CDR3 is 12 residues. The CDR3 protein is CSVQGQSYEQYF. The CDR3, as DNA: TGCAGCGTCCAGGGACAGTCCTACGAGCAGTACTTC.

The chain combines TRBV25-1 with TRBJ1-2; D unresolved. Germline V CDR1 and CDR2: MGHDK, SYGVNS. This CDR3 spans 13 amino acids. The V end lost 0 bases, the J end lost 6 bases, and 8 bases lay between the germline ends. The CDR3: CASSEYRGHGYTF. The CDR3 DNA reads TGTGCCAGCAGTGAATATAGAGGCCATGGCTACACCTTC.

V usage is TRBV30 and J usage is TRBJ1-1; the D gene is possibly TRBD1 (6 bases). Germline lookup yields CDR1 GTSNPN and CDR2 SVGIG (reference sequence). The CDR3 spans 13 residues. Trimming took 5 bases from V and 1 from J, leaving 11 bases between them. In DNA, the CDR3 is TGTGCCTGGGCTCGGACAGAGAACACTGAAGCTTTCTTT. Translation gives CAWARTENTEAFF.

The rearrangement joins TRBV19 to TRBJ2-1; perhaps TRBD2 as D (6 bases). Germline CDR1 reads LNHDA; CDR2 reads SQIVND (reference sequence). The CDR3 sequence is 13 residues long. V was cut by 4 bases and J by 9 bases, with 13 bases left in between. CDR3 coding DNA: TGTGCCAGTAGTACCTCCCGGGGAGGTGAGCAGTTCTTC. It is translated as CASSTSRGGEQFF.